This T cell receptor beta chain comes out of a study of glioma-infiltrating T cells. Overall study: Blood libraries targeted roughly 4.5- to 11-fold coverage of 1 million or so T cells. Study observations and caveats: Signature shared blood CDR3 motifs were enriched in low-divergence and depleted in high-divergence patients. Non-neoplastic patients had below-expected tissue-blood divergence, while all gliomas exceeded expectation.

Using RNA template, CDR3s of TCR alpha and beta were amplified with iRepertoire arm-PCR. From the multiplex PCR reads, TCRdb called clonotypes with MiXCR, one entry per CDR3 protein. The sample lists around 390,000 distinct CDR3 sequences; 41% were seen once. This clonotype was counted only a few times. The antigen is unknown. Source material: glioma tissue, nonneoplastic brain tissue, or PBMCs (not recorded which). This TCR was recovered from a human donor with low-grade glioma or glioblastoma, undergoing nonglioma brain surgery, or in good health (not recorded which).

CDR3 nucleotides: TGCGCCAGCAGCCCGGGTCCTTTCTCCTACGAGCAGTACTTC. It is translated as CASSPGPFSYEQYF. This chain uses TRBV4-1 with TRBJ2-7, with D unclear. There are 14 residues in the CDR3. V gave up 4 bases and J gave up 0 bases, with 10 bases separating them. The germline gives CDR1 MGHRA, CDR2 YSYEKL.